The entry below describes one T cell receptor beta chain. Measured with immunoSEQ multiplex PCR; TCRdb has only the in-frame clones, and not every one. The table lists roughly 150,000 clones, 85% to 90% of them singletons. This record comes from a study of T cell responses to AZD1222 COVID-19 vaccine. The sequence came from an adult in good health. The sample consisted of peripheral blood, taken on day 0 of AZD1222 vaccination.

The CDR3 region is CASSPAGSPYEQYF. CDR3 nucleotide sequence: TGTGCCAGCAGTCCCGCCGGAAGTCCCTACGAGCAGTACTTC. The gene calls are TRBV6-2 or TRBV6-3 and TRBJ2-7; unclear D gene. This CDR3 has 14 residues. The germline V gene encodes CDR1 MNHEY and CDR2 SVGEGT. V lost 5 bases and J 2 bases, leaving 13 bases between the germline ends.